Presented here are 9 T cell receptor beta chains from one specimen sequenced in a study of blood T cell repertoires in COVID-19. Assay used: immunoSEQ multiplex PCR; TCRdb lists only in-frame clones, some missing. The sample holds 250,000 to 400,000 clones, approximately 91% seen once. Source material: PBMCs or T cells enriched from blood (not recorded which). The receptors here all came from a man aged 60 to 69 who had recovered from COVID-19.

The chain has TRBV24-1 and TRBJ1-1; D gene unclear. This CDR3 comprises 11 residues. Germline CDR1 reads KGHDR; CDR2 reads SFDVKD. The germline V and J ends were trimmed by 5 bases and 5 bases, with 5 bases remaining between them. CDR3 amino acids: CATSVGTEAFF. Here the CDR3 DNA reads TGTGCCACCAGTGTCGGGACTGAAGCTTTCTTT.

This chain links TRBV5-1 with TRBJ1-1; D is ambiguous. CDR1 and CDR2 from the germline V gene are SGHRS and YFSETQ. The CDR3 has 16 residues. V was trimmed by 2 bases and J by 5 bases, leaving 19 bases between them. CDR3 protein: CASSFQAGSSATEAFF. In nucleotides, the CDR3 is TGCGCCAGCAGCTTTCAGGCGGGATCTTCTGCTACTGAAGCTTTCTTT.

V and J are TRBV12-2 and TRBJ2-3; the D call of TRBD2 is as the table states it, not checked on the DNA. TRBV12-2 is recorded as a pseudogene. The CDR3 extends over 21 amino acids. CDR3 sequence reads: CASRLASLRTSGRSWTDTQYF. In nucleotides, the CDR3 is TGTGCAAGTCGCTTAGCTTCTCTGCGGACTAGCGGGAGGTCATGGACAGATACGCAGTATTTT.

The gene calls are TRBV11-3 and TRBJ1-6, with D perhaps matching TRBD1 (6 bases). Germline V gene data show CDR1 as SGHNT and CDR2 as YENEEA. The CDR3 covers 17 residues. Trimming stripped 3 bases from V and 4 bases from J, with 16 bases between. Written as DNA, the CDR3 is TGTGCCAGCAGCTTTTACAGGGCCGCGGGTTATAATTCACCCCTCCACTTT. It encodes CASSFYRAAGYNSPLHF.

The gene calls are TRBV12-3 or TRBV12-4 and TRBJ1-6; D remains ambiguous. Trimming removed 3 bases at V and 10 bases at J, with 10 bases between. This CDR3 has 13 residues. CDR3 amino acids: CASSLQVGSPLHF. The CDR3 DNA reads as TGTGCCAGCAGTTTGCAGGTGGGCTCACCCCTCCACTTT.

The rearrangement joins TRBV19 to TRBJ1-3; 9 bases are shared with TRBD1. Trimming took 6 bases from V and 10 from J; bases not matched to a gene: 10. Per germline, CDR1 LNHDA and CDR2 SQIVND (reference sequence). The CDR3 covers 14 residues. CDR3 residues: CASSPGQGIRTIYF. In nucleotides, the CDR3 is TGTGCCAGTAGCCCGGGACAGGGTATTCGGACCATATATTTT.

This chain links TRBV19 with TRBJ1-1; TRBD1 agrees at 8 bases. V shed 4 bases, J shed 2 bases, and the junction held 3 bases outside the gene matches. Germline lookup yields CDR1 LNHDA and CDR2 SQIVND (reference sequence). The CDR3 is made up of 14 amino acids. For the CDR3, the DNA is TGTGCCAGTAGTACGGGACAGGTCAACACTGAAGCTTTCTTT. Translation: CASSTGQVNTEAFF. Supplemented by reference TRBV19 and TRBJ1-1, the full variable domain reads DGGITQSPKYLFRKEGQNVTLSCEQNLNHDAMYWYRQDPGQGLRLIYYSQIVNDFQKGDIAEGYSVSREKKESFPLTVTSAQKNPTAFYLCASSTGQVNTEAFFGQGTRLTVV.

The chain links TRBV28 to TRBJ2-7; D possibly corresponds to TRBD1 (6 bases). CDR1 MDHEN and CDR2 SYDVKM come from the germline V gene. Deletions cut 6 bases from V and 3 bases from J, with 18 bases between. The CDR3 is 15 amino acids. For the CDR3, the DNA is TGTGCCAGCAGGCCATCAGGGGCGCCTCGCTACGAGCAGTACTTC. It is translated as CASRPSGAPRYEQYF.

The V and J genes are TRBV27 and TRBJ2-1; TRBD2 agrees at 10 bases. The germline V gene encodes CDR1 MNHEY and CDR2 SMNVEV (reference sequence). The CDR3 is 15 residues long. V shed 3 bases and J 6 bases; nucleotides not matched to a gene: 5. The CDR3 loop is CASSLQLAGVNEQFF. Here the CDR3 DNA reads TGTGCCAGCAGTTTGCAGCTAGCGGGAGTCAATGAGCAGTTCTTC.